This TCR beta chain originates from a study of T cell responses to AZD1222 COVID-19 vaccine. CDR3 size: 15 residues. CDR1 and CDR2 (germline): WSHSY, SAAADI. Trimming stripped 4 bases from V and 2 bases from J, with 14 bases between. As concerns this clone: Its specificity is unknown.

The assay was immunoSEQ multiplex PCR, and TCRdb's table has in-frame clones only and misses some. The sample has roughly 140,000 clones, approximately 90% seen once. Overall study results and limits: Reports indicate that nearly half of spike-specific TCRs are directed at unmutated variant regions. Of the AZD1222 recipients, only five to seven were seropositive at baseline. Spike-specific TCR breadth and depth rose after two AZD1222 doses.

The sequence came from an adult in good health. J is TRBJ1-1 and V is TRBV10-2, with D maybe TRBD1 (5 bases). Source: peripheral blood, taken on day 0 of AZD1222 vaccination. The CDR3 reads CASSGTGTVNTEAFF. In DNA form, the CDR3 reads TGCGCCAGCAGTGGGACGGGGACGGTTAACACTGAAGCTTTCTTT.